Each of the 24 T cell receptor beta chains below was sequenced from the same sample in a study of shared clonotypes between healthy human individuals. TCRdb's table, derived via immunoSEQ multiplex PCR, lists solely in-frame clones and lacks some. The table has roughly 500,000 clones, 76% seen once. The sample consisted of PBMCs. The origin of the receptors is a woman between 40 and 50 years old in good health. Some clones in this sample may be carry-over from other donors' samples.

This clone has at least ten counts. This chain links TRBV20-1 with TRBJ1-2; D not resolved. The germline gives CDR1 DFQATT, CDR2 SNEGSKA (reference sequence). V was pared by 3 bases and J by 7 bases, with 9 bases between. This CDR3 comprises 11 residues. Here the CDR3 DNA reads TGCAGTGCTAGGTGGGTGGGTGGCTACACCTTC. Amino acids: CSARWVGGYTF.

This clone was seen a handful of times. V is TRBV15 and J is TRBJ2-1, with 11 bases identical to TRBD2. The ends lost 4 bases at V and 4 bases at J; junction bases unmatched: 9. The CDR3 has 17 amino acids. Germline V CDR1 and CDR2: LNHNV, YYDKDF (reference sequence). CDR3 bases: TGTGCCACCAGCAACGGCCTGACTAGCGGGAAGTACAATGAGCAGTTCTTC. Translating it yields CATSNGLTSGKYNEQFF. The variable domain in full, completed from reference TRBV15 and TRBJ2-1, reads DAMVIQNPRYQVTQFGKPVTLSCSQTLNHNVMYWYQQKSSQAPKLLFHYYDKDFNNEADTPDNFQSRRPNTSFCFLDIRSPGLGDTAMYLCATSNGLTSGKYNEQFFGPGTRLTVL.

As concerns this clone: This clone may be a read error of a much larger clone one base away. At the DNA level, this CDR3 is encoded by other sequences in the same sample as well. The V call is TRBV18, the J call TRBJ2-5; D is unclear. Germline V gene sequence: CDR1 KGHSH, CDR2 LQKENI. Trimming stripped 0 bases from V and 2 bases from J, with 4 bases between. CDR3 length equals 13 residues. This CDR3 reads CASSPPGQETQYF. DNA of the CDR3: TGTGCCAGCTCACCACCAGGGCAAGAGACCCAGTACTTC.

The chain employs TRBV5-1 and TRBJ2-1; 10 bases match TRBD2. CDR1 and CDR2 (germline): SGHRS, YFSETQ. The CDR3 length is 15 residues. Unmatched junction bases numbered 4, after V lost 4 bases and J lost 3 bases. CDR3 loop: CASSMGLASYNEQFF. CDR3 DNA sequence: TGCGCCAGCAGCATGGGACTAGCGAGCTACAATGAGCAGTTCTTC. The full variable domain, rest sourced from reference TRBV5-1 and TRBJ2-1, is KAGVTQTPRYLIKTRGQQVTLSCSPISGHRSVSWYQQTPGQGLQFLFEYFSETQRNKGNFPGRFSGRQFSNSRSEMNVSTLELGDSALYLCASSMGLASYNEQFFGPGTRLTVL.

CDR3 region: CASSLGQGGEPQHF. CDR3 nucleotides: TGCGCCAGCAGCTTGGGGCAAGGGGGGGAGCCCCAGCATTTT. V is TRBV5-1 and J is TRBJ1-5; tentatively, D is TRBD1 (6 bases). Between the trimmed V and J ends, which lost 0 bases and 8 bases, there was a span of 12 bases. The CDR3 runs 14 residues. CDR1 SGHRS and CDR2 YFSETQ come from the germline V gene.

This clone appeared once. The chain is built from TRBV4-1 and TRBJ2-5; D may be TRBD1 (6 bases). V lost 1 base and J 3 bases, leaving 12 bases between the germline ends. Germline V gives CDR1 MGHRA, CDR2 YSYEKL. The length of the CDR3 is 15 residues. CDR3 DNA: TGCGCCAGCAGCCAAGTTAGGACAGCGGAAGAGACCCAGTACTTC. It yields the protein CASSQVRTAEETQYF.

The rearrangement links TRBV10-3 to TRBJ2-3; D remains ambiguous. This CDR3 region has 14 residues. CDR1 ENHRY and CDR2 SYGVKD come from the germline V gene. V dropped 6 bases and J dropped 0 bases, with 10 bases sitting between them. CDR3 sequence: CAISPDPSTDTQYF. CDR3 in DNA: TGTGCCATCAGCCCAGATCCTAGCACAGATACGCAGTATTTT.

The gene calls are TRBV6-1 and TRBJ1-4; the D gene is possibly TRBD1 (6 bases). V was clipped by 5 bases and J by 4 bases, with 14 bases between them. Germline assignment: CDR1 MNHNS and CDR2 SASEGT. CDR3 size: 15 residues. In DNA form, the CDR3 reads TGTGCCAGCAGTTGGGGGGGACAAGTTAATGAAAAACTGTTTTTT. This encodes CASSWGGQVNEKLFF.

In its sample, this clone was seen once. J is TRBJ2-1 and V is TRBV7-2, with D possibly TRBD2 on 5 matching bases. Germline V lookup: CDR1 SGHTA, CDR2 FQGNSA. V lost 0 bases to trimming and J lost 2 bases, with 14 bases between them. CDR3 length: 17 residues. The CDR3 DNA reads TGTGCCAGCAGCTTAGCGGGAGTGGGCATCACCTACAATGAGCAGTTCTTC. This codes for CASSLAGVGITYNEQFF. Combining the CDR3 with reference TRBV7-2 and TRBJ2-1 gives the whole variable domain GAGVSQSPSNKVTEKGKDVELRCDPISGHTALYWYRQSLGQGLEFLIYFQGNSAPDKSGLPSDRFSAERTGGSVSTLTIQRTQQEDSAVYLCASSLAGVGITYNEQFFGPGTRLTVL.

The V gene is TRBV27, the J gene TRBJ1-4, with 9 bases that match TRBD1. This CDR3 contains 18 residues. J gave up 7 bases and V 4 bases, and 16 bases lay outside the gene matches. In germline, CDR1 is MNHEY, CDR2 SMNVEV (reference sequence). The CDR3 reads CASSYRHSQDRGSEKLFF. In DNA form, the CDR3 reads TGTGCCAGCAGTTATCGACATAGCCAGGACAGGGGATCTGAAAAACTGTTTTTT.

The V and J genes are TRBV4-1 and TRBJ2-5, with 12 bases that match TRBD2. TRBJ2-7 explains the end of the DNA better; the J call may be wrong. Per germline, CDR1 MGHRA and CDR2 YSYEKL. The CDR3 sequence is 17 residues long. CDR3 residues: CASSQSSHGLAGYEQYF. CDR3 coding DNA: TGCGCCAGCAGCCAGTCCTCCCACGGACTAGCGGGATACGAGCAGTACTTC.

This clone was counted a few times. The rearrangement links TRBV1 to TRBJ1-2; the DNA was not used to check the table's D call, TRBD1. TRBV1 counts as a pseudogene. The CDR3 totals 17 residues. CDR3 loop: CTSSQVAPGHQTYGYTF. The CDR3 coding sequence is TGCACCAGCAGCCAAGTGGCACCGGGACACCAAACGTACGGCTACACCTTC.

This chain links TRBV18 with TRBJ1-3; 10 bases align to TRBD1. The CDR3 has 16 residues. Germline values: CDR1 KGHSH, CDR2 LQKENI. V dropped 0 bases and J dropped 4; count of bases not matched to a gene: 3. DNA of the CDR3: TGTGCCAGCTCACCACCGGGACAGGGGTCCGGAAACACCATATATTTT. Its translation: CASSPPGQGSGNTIYF.

The chain combines TRBV25-1 with TRBJ1-6; 9 positions agree with TRBD1. Germline CDR1 is MGHDK and CDR2 is SYGVNS. Trimming cost V 8 bases and J 7 bases; bases outside gene matches: 3. The CDR3 length is 13 residues. The CDR3 sequence is CASGQGRNSPLHF. The CDR3 DNA sequence: TGTGCCAGCGGACAGGGGAGGAATTCACCCCTCCACTTT.

This clone came up a few times. The V and J genes are TRBV4-2 and TRBJ2-1; 10 nucleotides match TRBD2. CDR1 and CDR2 from the germline V gene are LGHNA and YNFKEQ. The V and J ends lost 4 bases and 2 bases, in that order; junction bases with no gene match: 8. The CDR3 is made up of 17 amino acids. The CDR3 loop is CASSPRTSGGTYNEQFF. Here the CDR3 DNA reads TGTGCCAGCAGCCCCCGGACTAGCGGCGGAACCTACAATGAGCAGTTCTTC.

The V and J genes are TRBV5-1 and TRBJ2-7; no firm D call. The CDR3 runs 14 residues. Germline CDR1 is SGHRS and CDR2 is YFSETQ. The V end was cut by 5 bases, the J end by 0 bases, with 12 bases between. CDR3 loop: CASSGWPYSYEQYF. DNA of the CDR3: TGCGCCAGCAGTGGCTGGCCCTACTCCTACGAGCAGTACTTC.

Worth noting for this clone: The junction does not match germline at one end; this may be a read error. The CDR3 here is CASSSPRTGEGEKLLF. In nucleotides, the CDR3 is TGTGCCAGCAGTTCTCCCCGGACCGGGGAGGGCGAAAAACTGCTTTTT. The chain couples TRBV28 to TRBJ1-4, with D unclear. The CDR3 sequence is 16 residues long. Germline values: CDR1 MDHEN, CDR2 SYDVKM.

The V and J genes are TRBV5-1 and TRBJ1-4; D call uncertain. This CDR3 contains 14 residues. V was shortened by 1 base and J by 8 bases, with 12 bases between the two germline ends. Per germline, CDR1 SGHRS and CDR2 YFSETQ. The CDR3 nucleotides read TGCGCCAGCAGCTTGTTAGGGTTAGGGGAAAAACTGTTTTTT. Its protein is CASSLLGLGEKLFF.

This clone came up once. The chain joins TRBV2 to TRBJ2-3, with D tentatively TRBD2 (6 bases). Germline V gives CDR1 SNHLY, CDR2 FYNNEI. This CDR3 spans 14 amino acids. Trimming removed 6 bases at V and 0 bases at J, with 10 bases between. The CDR3 nucleotides read TGTGCCAGCAGCCGGGGGACTAGCACAGATACGCAGTATTTT. This gives the protein CASSRGTSTDTQYF. The full variable domain, its missing parts supplied by reference TRBV2 and TRBJ2-3, is EPEVTQTPSHQVTQMGQEVILRCVPISNHLYFYWYRQILGQKVEFLVSFYNNEISEKSEIFDDQFSVERPDGSNFTLKIRSTKLEDSAMYFCASSRGTSTDTQYFGPGTRLTVL.

This chain links TRBV7-9 with TRBJ1-4, with a weak D call TRBD1 (6 bases). CDR1 and CDR2 from the germline V gene are SEHNR and FQNEAQ (reference sequence). CDR3 length equals 15 residues. Trimming cost V 6 bases and J 2 bases, with 13 bases left between them. CDR3 sequence: CASRIRGATNEKLFF. CDR3 in DNA: TGTGCCAGCAGGATCAGGGGAGCCACTAATGAAAAACTGTTTTTT.

The V call is TRBV18, the J call TRBJ2-5; D unresolved. This CDR3 comprises 15 residues. V gave up 2 bases and J gave up 11 bases, with 21 bases separating them. The V gene's germline CDR1 is KGHSH and CDR2 LQKENI. DNA for the CDR3: TGTGCCAGCTCACCAGAGGCTAGAGACAACTTAGAGCAGTACTTC. Residues: CASSPEARDNLEQYF.

The V call is TRBV7-9, the J call TRBJ2-1; no firm D call. Trimming stripped 3 bases from V and 8 bases from J, with 5 bases between. The CDR3 loop spans 11 amino acids. Germline CDR1 is SEHNR and CDR2 is FQNEAQ (reference sequence). In nucleotides, the CDR3 is TGTGCCAGCAGCTTGGAAGATGAGCAGTTCTTC. Its translation is CASSLEDEQFF. Full variable domain (missing parts from reference TRBV7-9 and TRBJ2-1): DTGVSQNPRHKITKRGQNVTFRCDPISEHNRLYWYRQTLGQGPEFLTYFQNEAQLEKSRLLSDRFSAERPKGSFSTLEIQRTEQGDSAMYLCASSLEDEQFFGPGTRLTVL.

The chain's CDR3 is CASPRKGALKEQYF. The DNA for the CDR3 is TGTGCCAGCCCCCGGAAGGGAGCCCTCAAGGAGCAGTACTTC. The V call is TRBV6-4, the J call TRBJ2-7; tentatively, D is TRBD2 (5 bases). Between the trimmed V and J ends, which lost 8 bases and 7 bases, there was a span of 21 bases. The CDR3 consists of 14 residues. Germline values: CDR1 MRHNA, CDR2 SNTAGT.

Note on this clone: A much larger clone lies one base from this, so it may be a read error. CDR3 residues: CASRTDGWYGYTF. DNA of the CDR3: TGTGCCAGCAGAACCGACGGCTGGTATGGCTACACCTTC. The chain couples TRBV28 to TRBJ1-2; D not certain. This CDR3 comprises 13 residues. Germline V gene data show CDR1 as MDHEN and CDR2 as SYDVKM. V shed 6 bases and J shed 5 bases, with 13 bases lying between them.